This paragraph covers one TCR beta chain sequence. The data are from a study of blood T cell repertoires in COVID-19. The table came from immunoSEQ multiplex PCR; TCRdb's copy has only in-frame clones and leaves some out. The data hold tens of thousands of clones, with around 90% observed a single time. Germline CDR1 reads SEHNR; CDR2 reads FQNEAQ (reference sequence). The CDR3 contains 12 residues. V shed 1 base and J shed 4 bases, with 4 bases lying between them. The receptor was derived from an elderly woman with active COVID-19. The rearrangement uses TRBV7-9 and TRBJ1-2; no firm D call. Sequencing was carried out using peripheral blood. The CDR3 nucleotides read TGTGCCAGCAGCTTAGACAGCTATGGCTACACCTTC. Protein sequence: CASSLDSYGYTF.